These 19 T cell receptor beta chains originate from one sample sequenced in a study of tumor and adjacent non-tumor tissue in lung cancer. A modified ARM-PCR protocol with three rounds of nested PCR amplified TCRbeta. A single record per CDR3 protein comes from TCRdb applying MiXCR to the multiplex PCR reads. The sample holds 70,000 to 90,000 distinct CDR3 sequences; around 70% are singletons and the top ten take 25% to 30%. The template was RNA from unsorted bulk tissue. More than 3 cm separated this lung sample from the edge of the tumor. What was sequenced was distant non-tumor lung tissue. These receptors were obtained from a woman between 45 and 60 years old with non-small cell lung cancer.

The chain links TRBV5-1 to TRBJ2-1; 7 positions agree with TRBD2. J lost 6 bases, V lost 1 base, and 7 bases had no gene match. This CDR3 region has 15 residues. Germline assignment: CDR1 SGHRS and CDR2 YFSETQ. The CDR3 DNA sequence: TGCGCCAGCAGCTTGACACGGGACTATTTCAATGAGCAGTTCTTC. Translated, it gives CASSLTRDYFNEQFF.

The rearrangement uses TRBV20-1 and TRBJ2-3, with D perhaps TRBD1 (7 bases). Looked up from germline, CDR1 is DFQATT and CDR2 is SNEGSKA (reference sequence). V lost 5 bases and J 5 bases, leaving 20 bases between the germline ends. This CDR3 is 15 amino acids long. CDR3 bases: TGCAGTGCTCCATCGACAGGGAGGAAGATAGATACGCAGTATTTT. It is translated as CSAPSTGRKIDTQYF.

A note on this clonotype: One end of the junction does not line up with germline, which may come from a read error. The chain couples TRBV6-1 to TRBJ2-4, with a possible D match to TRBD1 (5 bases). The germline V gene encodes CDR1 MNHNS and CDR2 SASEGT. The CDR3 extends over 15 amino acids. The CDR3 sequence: CTSSEWSGQINIQYF. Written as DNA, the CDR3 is TGTACCAGCAGTGAATGGTCTGGACAAATAAACATTCAGTACTTC.

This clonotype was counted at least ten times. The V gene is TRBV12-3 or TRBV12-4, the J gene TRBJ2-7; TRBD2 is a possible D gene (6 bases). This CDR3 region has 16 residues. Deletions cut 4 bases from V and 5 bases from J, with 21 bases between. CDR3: CASSSRMPGDLDEQYF. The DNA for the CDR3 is TGTGCCAGCAGTTCCCGTATGCCGGGAGACTTGGACGAGCAGTACTTC.

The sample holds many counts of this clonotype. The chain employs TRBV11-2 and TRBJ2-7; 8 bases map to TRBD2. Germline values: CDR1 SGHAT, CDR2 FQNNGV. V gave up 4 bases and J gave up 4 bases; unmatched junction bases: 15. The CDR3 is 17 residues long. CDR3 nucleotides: TGTGCCAGCAGCTCCCACGGACTAGCAAATGGATTTTACGAGCAGTACTTC. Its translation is CASSSHGLANGFYEQYF.

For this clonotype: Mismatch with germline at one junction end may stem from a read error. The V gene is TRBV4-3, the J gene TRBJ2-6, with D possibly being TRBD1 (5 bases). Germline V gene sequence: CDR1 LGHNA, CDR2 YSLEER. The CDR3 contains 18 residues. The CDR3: CASRQENDGNPGANVLTF. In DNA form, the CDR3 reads TGTGCCAGCAGACAAGAAAATGATGGGAACCCTGGGGCCAACGTCCTAACTTTC.

The CDR3 loop is CATSDSQYRDGPPQHF. In nucleotides, the CDR3 is TGTGCCACCAGTGATTCACAATACAGGGACGGGCCGCCCCAGCATTTT. The V call is TRBV24-1, the J call TRBJ1-5, with D perhaps TRBD1 (6 bases). The CDR3 consists of 16 residues. In germline, CDR1 is KGHDR, CDR2 SFDVKD. V shed 2 bases and J shed 9 bases, with 19 bases lying between them.

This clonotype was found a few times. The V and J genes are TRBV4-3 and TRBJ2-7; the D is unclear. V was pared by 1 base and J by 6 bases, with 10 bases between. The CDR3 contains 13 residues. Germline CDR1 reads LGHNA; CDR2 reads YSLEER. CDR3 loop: CASSQAWATEQYF. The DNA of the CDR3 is TGCGCCAGCAGCCAAGCTTGGGCGACCGAGCAGTACTTC.

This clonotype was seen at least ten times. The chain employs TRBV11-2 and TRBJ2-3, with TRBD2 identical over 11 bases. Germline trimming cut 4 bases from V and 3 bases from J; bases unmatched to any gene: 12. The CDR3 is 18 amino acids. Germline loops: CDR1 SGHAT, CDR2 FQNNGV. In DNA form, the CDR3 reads TGTGCCAGCAGCTCGGCCCCACTAGCGGGAGTTGCGACAGATACGCAGTATTTT. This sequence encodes CASSSAPLAGVATDTQYF.

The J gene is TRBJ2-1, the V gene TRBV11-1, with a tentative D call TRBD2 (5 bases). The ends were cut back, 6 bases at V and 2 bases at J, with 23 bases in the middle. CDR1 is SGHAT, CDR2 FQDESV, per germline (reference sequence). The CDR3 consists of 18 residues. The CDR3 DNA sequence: TGTGCCAGCAGTCGGCCGCGTGGTGACGGGAAGACCTACAATGAGCAGTTCTTC. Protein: CASSRPRGDGKTYNEQFF.

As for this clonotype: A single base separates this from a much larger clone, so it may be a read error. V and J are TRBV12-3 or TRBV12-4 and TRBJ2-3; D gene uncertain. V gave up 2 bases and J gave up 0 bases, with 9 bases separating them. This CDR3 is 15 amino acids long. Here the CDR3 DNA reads TGTGCCAGCAGTTTAATGGCGATAAGCACAGATACGCAGTATTTT. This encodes CASSLMAISTDTQYF.

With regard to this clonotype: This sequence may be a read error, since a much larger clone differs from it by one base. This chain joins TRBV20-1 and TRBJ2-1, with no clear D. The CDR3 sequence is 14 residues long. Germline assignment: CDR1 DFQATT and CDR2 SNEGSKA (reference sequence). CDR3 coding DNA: TGCAGTGCTATCGGCGGCAGCTCCTACAATGGGCAGTTCTTC. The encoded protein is CSAIGGSSYNGQFF.

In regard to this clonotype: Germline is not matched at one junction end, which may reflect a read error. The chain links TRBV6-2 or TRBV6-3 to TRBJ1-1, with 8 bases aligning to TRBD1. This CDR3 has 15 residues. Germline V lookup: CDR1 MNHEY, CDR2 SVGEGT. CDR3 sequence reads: CDSSGDRGGYAEAFF. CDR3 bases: TGTGACAGCAGTGGCGACAGGGGCGGGTACGCTGAAGCTTTCTTT.

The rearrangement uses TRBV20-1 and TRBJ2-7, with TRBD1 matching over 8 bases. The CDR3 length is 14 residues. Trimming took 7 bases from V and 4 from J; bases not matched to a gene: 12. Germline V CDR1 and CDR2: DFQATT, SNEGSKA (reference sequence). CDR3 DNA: TGCAGTGTTAGTGGGGCAGGGGGCACTTACGAGCAGTACTTC. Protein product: CSVSGAGGTYEQYF.

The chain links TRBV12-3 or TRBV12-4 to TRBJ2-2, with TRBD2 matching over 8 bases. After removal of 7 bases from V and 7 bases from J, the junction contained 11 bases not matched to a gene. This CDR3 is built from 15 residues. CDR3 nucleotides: TGTGCCAGCACCGGGACTAGAGGGAGTGACGGGGAGCTGTTTTTT. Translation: CASTGTRGSDGELFF.

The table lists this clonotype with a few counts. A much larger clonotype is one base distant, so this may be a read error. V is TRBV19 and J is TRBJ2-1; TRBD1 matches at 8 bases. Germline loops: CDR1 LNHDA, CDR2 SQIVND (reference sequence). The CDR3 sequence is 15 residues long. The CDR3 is CVSSIGQGRTTEQFF. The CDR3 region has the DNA TGTGTCAGTAGTATAGGACAGGGACGGACTACCGAGCAGTTCTTC. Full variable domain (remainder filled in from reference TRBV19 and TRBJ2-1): DGGITQSPKYLFRKEGQNVTLSCEQNLNHDAMYWYRQDPGQGLRLIYYSQIVNDFQKGDIAEGYSVSREKKESFPLTVTSAQKNPTAFYLCVSSIGQGRTTEQFFGPGTRLTVL.

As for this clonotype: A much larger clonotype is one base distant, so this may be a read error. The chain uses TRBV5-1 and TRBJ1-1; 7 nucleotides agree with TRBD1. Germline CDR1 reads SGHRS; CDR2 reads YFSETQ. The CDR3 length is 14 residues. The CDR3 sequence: CASSRSQGDTEALF. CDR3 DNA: TGCGCCAGCAGTCGAAGCCAGGGGGACACTGAAGCTCTCTTT. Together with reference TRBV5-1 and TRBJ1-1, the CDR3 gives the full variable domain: KAGVTQTPRYLIKTRGQQVTLSCSPISGHRSVSWYQQTPGQGLQFLFEYFSETQRNKGNFPGRFSGRQFSNSRSEMNVSTLELGDSALYLCASSRSQGDTEALFGQGTRLTVV.

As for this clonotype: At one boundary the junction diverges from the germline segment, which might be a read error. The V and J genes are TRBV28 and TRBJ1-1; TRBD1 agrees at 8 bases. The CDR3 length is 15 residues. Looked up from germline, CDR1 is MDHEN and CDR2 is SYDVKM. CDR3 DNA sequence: TGTGCTAGCAGTTTAATCGGGGACAGGCGCATCAGGGCTTTCTTT. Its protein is CASSLIGDRRIRAFF.

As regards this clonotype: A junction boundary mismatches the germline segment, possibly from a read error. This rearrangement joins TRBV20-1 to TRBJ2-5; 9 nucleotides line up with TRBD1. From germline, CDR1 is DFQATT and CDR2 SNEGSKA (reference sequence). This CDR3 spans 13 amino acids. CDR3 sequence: CSARTGDGETQCF. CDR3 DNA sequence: TGCAGTGCGCGGACAGGGGATGGGGAGACTCAGTGCTTC.